This is a list of T cell receptor beta chains from one sample in a study of CD8+ T cells in alopecia areata. Sequenced by immunoSEQ multiplex PCR; TCRdb stores in-frame clones only, minus some. The sample includes about 160,000 clones, around 71% of them seen just once. The material was CD4+ T cells sorted from blood, obtained at week 4, from a patient treated with tofacitinib. The source of these receptors is a human donor with alopecia areata. The CDR3 runs from the conserved cysteine through the conserved F or W. D genes are given only for firm matches. Size is stated for part of the rows, as once, few or many counts, or as a class when the clone is expanded.

>TRBD2|TRBJ2-1|many|TRBV18
CASSPGRGPGQFF
TGTGCCAGCTCACCAGGGAGGGGCCCGGGTCAGTTCTTC
>TRBD2|TRBJ2-1|once|TRBV29-1
CSVPGLANEQFF
TGCAGCGTGCCGGGACTAGCAAATGAGCAGTTCTTC
>-|TRBJ1-2|few|TRBV29-1
CSVRDGNYGYTF
TGCAGCGTCAGAGACGGTAACTATGGCTACACCTTC
>TRBD1|TRBJ1-1|-|TRBV5-1
CASSFNGQDVTEAFF
TGCGCCAGCAGCTTCAACGGACAGGACGTCACTGAAGCTTTCTTT
>TRBD1|TRBJ2-1|-|TRBV25-1
CASSENRDRGNEQFF
TGTGCCAGCAGTGAAAATCGGGACAGGGGAAATGAGCAGTTCTTC
>TRBD1|TRBJ1-6|many|TRBV18
CASSPFPPGQGNSPLHF
TGTGCCAGCTCACCGTTCCCACCGGGACAGGGGAATTCACCCCTCCACTTT
>-|TRBJ2-1|-|TRBV6-5
CASTPGQQFF
TGTGCCAGCACCCCGGGACAGCAGTTCTTC
>-|TRBJ1-2|-|TRBV4-2
CASSPRGGSDGYTF
TGTGCCAGCAGCCCAAGGGGAGGGAGCGATGGCTACACCTTC
>-|TRBJ2-5|few|TRBV7-9
CASRPGTQETQYF
TGTGCCAGCAGGCCGGGGACGCAAGAGACCCAGTACTTC
>TRBD1|TRBJ1-1|few|TRBV29-1
CSVSPGQGAAEAFF
TGCAGCGTTTCACCGGGACAGGGGGCCGCTGAAGCTTTCTTT
>-|TRBJ2-3|-|TRBV7-9
CASSLDKGTQYF
TGTGCCAGCAGCTTAGATAAGGGGACGCAGTATTTT
>-|TRBJ1-1|-|TRBV25-1
CASSEYVTREAFF
TGTGCCAGCAGTGAATATGTTACCCGTGAAGCTTTCTTT
>-|TRBJ1-3|-|TRBV5-1
CASSLAPTDSGNTIYF
TGCGCCAGCAGCTTGGCTCCGACGGATTCTGGAAACACCATATATTTT
>-|TRBJ2-7|-|TRBV29-1
CSVIRDPSGAYEQYF
TGCAGCGTGATCCGGGACCCATCTGGGGCCTACGAGCAGTACTTC
>-|TRBJ1-6|few|TRBV29-1
CSVRTWDNSPLHF
TGCAGCGTTAGGACCTGGGATAATTCACCCCTCCACTTT
>-|TRBJ1-1|few|TRBV11-1
CASSFQANTEAFF
TGTGCCAGCAGCTTCCAAGCGAACACTGAAGCTTTCTTT
>-|TRBJ2-2|-|TRBV29-1
CSVGSGPGELFF
TGCAGCGTGGGGAGTGGTCCCGGGGAGCTGTTTTTT
>-|TRBJ2-7|-|TRBV30
CAWSTGYEQYF
TGTGCCTGGAGCACCGGATACGAGCAGTACTTC
>-|TRBJ1-1|once|TRBV30
CAWSVAGSTEAFF
TGTGCCTGGAGTGTGGCTGGATCCACTGAAGCTTTCTTT
>-|TRBJ1-5|-|TRBV30
CAWARDLGQPQHF
TGTGCCTGGGCGCGGGACTTGGGTCAGCCCCAGCATTTT
>TRBD1|TRBJ2-7|-|TRBV6-5
CASSYVGQGVGEQYF
TGTGCCAGCAGTTACGTGGGACAGGGGGTGGGCGAGCAGTACTTC
>-|TRBJ2-7|-|TRBV2
CASSESFYEQYF
TGTGCCAGCAGTGAATCCTTCTACGAGCAGTACTTC
>-|TRBJ2-4|-|TRBV30
CAWSIGGGGNIQYF
TGTGCCTGGAGTATTGGGGGAGGGGGAAACATTCAGTACTTC
>-|TRBJ1-5|-|TRBV5-1
CASSSEGQEPQHF
TGCGCCAGCAGCAGCGAGGGGCAGGAGCCCCAGCATTTT
>-|TRBJ2-7|-|TRBV30
CAWSVLGRGGYEQYF
TGTGCCTGGAGTGTACTGGGAAGGGGAGGCTACGAGCAGTACTTC
>-|TRBJ2-5|-|TRBV5-1
CASSLAGSRETQYF
TGCGCCAGCAGCTTGGCGGGGTCCCGGGAGACCCAGTACTTC
>-|TRBJ1-1|few|TRBV30
CAWKMNTEAFF
TGTGCCTGGAAGATGAACACTGAAGCTTTCTTT
>-|TRBJ2-2|-|TRBV14
CASSHRTGFTGELFF
TGTGCCAGCAGCCACAGAACGGGATTCACCGGGGAGCTGTTTTTT
>-|TRBJ2-7|-|TRBV30
CAWSASPLEQYF
TGTGCCTGGAGTGCCTCTCCTCTCGAGCAGTACTTC
>TRBD2|TRBJ2-1|-|TRBV6-4
CASSDGTSGGNEQFF
TGTGCCAGCAGTGACGGGACTAGCGGGGGGAATGAGCAGTTCTTC
>-|TRBJ2-5|few|TRBV7-8
CASSLRAEARGTQYF
TGTGCCAGCAGCTTACGGGCGGAGGCTAGGGGGACCCAGTACTTC
>-|TRBJ1-2|-|TRBV5-6
CASTPGRIYGYTF
TGTGCCAGCACGCCTGGGAGGATATATGGCTACACCTTC
>-|TRBJ2-1|few|TRBV9
CASSVASFGYEQFF
TGTGCCAGCAGCGTAGCCTCTTTTGGGTATGAGCAGTTCTTC
>-|TRBJ2-7|-|TRBV4-1
CASSLRRGYEQYF
TGCGCCAGCAGCCTTCGCAGGGGCTACGAGCAGTACTTC
>-|TRBJ2-3|few|TRBV10-3
CAISRASDYTDTQYF
TGTGCCATCAGTAGGGCCTCCGATTACACAGATACGCAGTATTTT
>-|TRBJ1-2|-|TRBV30
CAWSVRGHRMDGYTF
TGTGCCTGGAGTGTACGGGGACACAGAATGGATGGCTACACCTTC
>TRBD1|TRBJ2-7|once|TRBV29-1
CSARDRGLYEQYF
TGCAGCGCCCGGGACAGGGGGCTCTACGAGCAGTACTTC
>-|TRBJ2-1|few|TRBV29-1
CSVAGRGGYNEQFF
TGCAGCGTTGCGGGCAGGGGAGGATACAATGAGCAGTTCTTC
>TRBD1|TRBJ1-2|few|TRBV6-6
CASSYGTGTGGYTF
TGTGCCAGCAGTTATGGGACAGGAACGGGTGGCTACACCTTC